The 6 T cell receptor beta chains below were found in one sample sequenced in a study of PD-L1 blockade in urothelial cancer. Some clones are missing from TCRdb's copy, which holds only in-frame ones; the method was immunoSEQ multiplex PCR. The repertoire consists of 80,000 to 95,000 clones, with over 80% occurring once and the leading ten covering under 9.5%. Documented time point: peripheral blood 6 weeks after treatment start. The sample here was PBMCs, taken around atezolizumab (anti-PD-L1) treatment. The receptor set was obtained from a man in his 70s with urothelial cancer.

This clone came up a few times. The chain combines TRBV30 with TRBJ2-1; D uncertain. This CDR3 contains 14 residues. In germline, CDR1 is GTSNPN, CDR2 SVGIG (reference sequence). Trimming took off 2 bases at V and 2 bases at J, with 10 bases between the two ends. As DNA, the CDR3 is TGTGCCTGGAGTTACTCGATCACCTACAATGAGCAGTTCTTC. It specifies CAWSYSITYNEQFF.

This chain connects TRBV11-2 to TRBJ2-1; 7 bases are a match to TRBD1. Trimming cost V 5 bases and J 3 bases; bases outside gene matches: 10. The CDR3 contains 16 residues. The germline V gene has CDR1 SGHAT and CDR2 FQNNGV. CDR3 coding DNA: TGTGCCAGCAGCACTCCCCGGGGACAGCTCTACAATGAGCAGTTCTTC. Residues: CASSTPRGQLYNEQFF.

This clone was found once. The chain joins TRBV6-5 to TRBJ1-2; 7 positions match TRBD1. With V trimmed by 7 bases and J by 6 bases, 8 bases remained unmatched. CDR1 is MNHEY, CDR2 SVGAGI, per germline. The CDR3 extends over 13 amino acids. The CDR3 protein is CASKPAGGNGYTF. The CDR3 DNA follows: TGTGCCAGCAAACCCGCAGGGGGAAATGGCTACACCTTC.

This clone has a single count. The chain is built from TRBV7-3 and TRBJ2-6, with 10 bases fitting TRBD1. Germline trimming cut 5 bases from V and 1 base from J; bases unmatched to any gene: 8. The CDR3 covers 18 residues. Germline loops: CDR1 SGHTA, CDR2 FQGTGA. CDR3 nucleotides: TGTGCCAGCAGCCCGACAGGGGGCAGGGGTTCTGGGGCCAACGTCCTGACTTTC. Translating gives CASSPTGGRGSGANVLTF. Based on the CDR3 plus reference TRBV7-3 and TRBJ2-6, the full variable domain is GAGVSQTPSNKVTEKGKYVELRCDPISGHTALYWYRQSLGQGPEFLIYFQGTGAADDSGLPNDRFFAVRPEGSVSTLKIQRTERGDSAVYLCASSPTGGRGSGANVLTFGAGSRLTVL.

The chain combines TRBV6-1 with TRBJ2-7, with TRBD2 matching over 7 bases. Unmatched junction bases numbered 11, after V lost 10 bases and J lost 2 bases. CDR3 length: 14 residues. Per the germline V gene, CDR1 is MNHNS and CDR2 is SASEGT. CDR3 nucleotides: TGTGCCACTAAGCCGGGGGGTGGAGCCTACGAGCAGTACTTC. It specifies CATKPGGGAYEQYF.

V usage is TRBV14 and J usage is TRBJ1-2; D possibly corresponds to TRBD1 (6 bases). The V gene's germline CDR1 is SGHDN and CDR2 FVKESK. This CDR3 region has 14 residues. The V and J ends lost 3 bases and 4 bases respectively, with 12 bases between them. Here the CDR3 reads CASSQTDSSYGYTF. The CDR3 nucleotides are TGTGCCAGCAGCCAGACGGACAGCTCCTATGGCTACACCTTC.